The source of this TCR beta chain is a study of T cells in Graves' hyperthyroidism and ophthalmopathy. Template material for amplifying TCR beta CDR3 regions consisted of RNA transcripts. TCR CDR3 regions were first amplified by RT-PCR with HTBI primers. TCRdb reanalysed the multiplex PCR reads using MiXCR and keeps one entry per CDR3 protein. The sample consists of about 400,000 distinct CDR3 sequences, approximately 14% of them appearing once. The CDR3 covers 16 residues. From germline, CDR1 is MNHEY and CDR2 SVGAGI. The ends were cut back, 0 bases at V and 8 bases at J, with 16 bases in the middle. Together with thyroid ultrasound, orbital computed tomography, serum thyroxine and TRAb, clinical symptoms were used for diagnoses. It was approximately 9.7 ml of fresh peripheral blood that supplied the PBMCs. This clonotype was counted ten times or more.

Material for sequencing was blood. This TCR derives from a woman aged 18-29 years with Graves' hyperthyroidism. The genes are TRBV6-5 and TRBJ1-4; D possibly corresponds to TRBD1 (6 bases). The CDR3 nucleotides are TGTGCCAGCAGTTACTCGAACCGACAGAGGGGGGAAAAACTGTTTTTT. It yields the protein CASSYSNRQRGEKLFF.